What follows describes a single T cell receptor (beta chain). Its target is unknown. The record originates from a study of T cell repertoires in cytomegalovirus infection. Study-level information: Recently identified HLA-C-restricted CMV epitopes and well-studied HLA-B-restricted CMV epitopes were used by the study. The public TCR beta signatures pointed to both CMV infection and matching HLA type.

One entry per CDR3 protein, called by TCRdb with MiXCR from the reads. The table has around 300,000 distinct CDR3 sequences, 25% seen once. Trimming removed 8 bases from V and 2 bases from J; junction bases left unmatched: 5. The germline CDR1 and CDR2 sequences are ENHRY and SYGVKD. This CDR3 comprises 13 residues. Study-level points and caveats: Based on cumulative public TCR beta family frequency, carriers of CMV plus the relevant HLA were identified. Dominating the ex vivo response were TCR beta clonotypes that were CMV-specific and HLA-C-restricted.

This chain connects TRBV10-3 to TRBJ2-7; 8 nucleotides agree with TRBD2. This receptor was identified in a human donor in good health (CMV status not recorded). Some clones in this sample may be carry-over from other donors' samples. Sequences were derived from cultured PBMCs, sampled from culture after CMV antigen stimulation. The CDR3 spells CAIGTSKTYEQYF. For the CDR3, the DNA is TGTGCCATCGGGACTAGTAAGACCTACGAGCAGTACTTC.